Listed below are T cell receptor beta chains from one sample, sequenced in a study of T-cell reconstitution after alpha-beta-depleted transplantation in children. From the PCR reads, TCRdb called clonotypes with MiXCR, one entry per CDR3 protein. The sample lists 98,000 or so distinct CDR3 sequences, roughly 6.1% occurring once. This material consisted of PBMCs, mostly from graft donor cells, taken 360 days after TCRalphabeta/CD19-depleted stem cell transplant. These receptors came from a male patient between 2 and 15 years old who had a stem cell transplant for acute lymphoblastic leukemia, so the T cells may come from the graft donor. The CDR3 runs from the conserved cysteine through the conserved F or W. A D gene is named only where the DNA matches it firmly. Part of the rows lack a size; the others show once, few, many or a class for expanded clones.

TRBJ2-3 | . | many | TRBV9 | CASSVAFAGADTQYF | TGTGCCAGCAGCGTCGCCTTCGCCGGAGCAGATACGCAGTATTTT
TRBJ2-2 | TRBD1 | . | TRBV13 | CASSLLGQGAGELFF | TGTGCCAGCAGCTTACTGGGACAGGGTGCCGGGGAGCTGTTTTTT
TRBJ2-7 | . | many | TRBV20-1 | CSARDRERMGPYEQYF | TGCAGTGCTAGAGATAGGGAGCGAATGGGCCCCTACGAGCAGTACTTC
TRBJ2-7 | . | many | TRBV5-1 | CASSLQSGRSYEQYF | TGCGCCAGCAGCTTACAATCGGGACGGTCCTACGAGCAGTACTTC
TRBJ2-5 | . | many | TRBV15 | CATTTGSGETQYF | TGTGCCACCACCACAGGGTCGGGCGAGACCCAGTACTTC
TRBJ2-5 | . | many | TRBV4-3 | CASSQRGGKTQYF | TGCGCCAGCAGCCAAAGGGGGGGGAAGACCCAGTACTTC
TRBJ1-1 | . | few | TRBV30 | CAWTWGPGTEAFF | TGTGCCTGGACCTGGGGGCCGGGCACTGAAGCTTTCTTT
TRBJ1-1 | . | few | TRBV24-1 | CATAIGTEAFF | TGTGCCACCGCTATAGGGACTGAAGCTTTCTTT
TRBJ1-6 | . | . | TRBV20-1 | CSASYRDSYNSPLHF | TGCAGTGCTAGCTACAGGGACTCCTATAATTCACCCCTCCACTTT
TRBJ2-3 | TRBD2 | . | TRBV5-5 | CASSLALAGATDTQYF | TGTGCCAGCAGCTTGGCTCTAGCGGGAGCCACAGATACGCAGTATTTT
TRBJ2-7 | . | many | TRBV24-1 | CATSAEGEYF | TGTGCCACCAGTGCAGAAGGGGAGTACTTC
TRBJ2-7 | . | few | TRBV4-2 | CASSPLDGTYEQYF | TGTGCCAGCAGCCCTTTAGACGGTACCTACGAGCAGTACTTC
TRBJ2-1 | TRBD2 | many | TRBV11-2 | CASSLEGAGGRSYNEQFF | TGTGCCAGCAGCTTAGAAGGAGCGGGGGGCCGTTCCTACAATGAGCAGTTCTTC
TRBJ1-1 | TRBD1 | few | TRBV6-2/TRBV6-3 | CASSPPIPVPGLTGGNTEAFF | TGTGCCAGCAGCCCTCCCATACCCGTCCCGGGGTTGACAGGGGGGAACACTGAAGCTTTCTTT
TRBJ2-1 | TRBD2 | . | TRBV2 | CASSDSGLAGSYNEQFF | TGTGCCAGCAGTGACTCAGGACTAGCGGGCTCCTACAATGAGCAGTTCTTC
TRBJ2-5 | . | many | TRBV12-3/TRBV12-4 | CASSLAGWVEAQYF | TGTGCCAGCAGTTTGGCAGGGTGGGTGGAGGCCCAGTACTTC
TRBJ2-1 | TRBD2 | many | TRBV7-3 | CASSPGSGLDNEQFF | TGTGCCAGCAGCCCAGGTAGCGGGCTAGACAATGAGCAGTTCTTC
TRBJ2-7 | . | many | TRBV12-3/TRBV12-4 | CASSFGVGYEQYF | TGTGCCAGCAGTTTTGGCGTGGGCTACGAGCAGTACTTC
TRBJ2-3 | . | . | TRBV12-5 | CASGLTLPGGTDTQYF | TGTGCTAGTGGTTTGACCCTTCCCGGCGGCACAGATACGCAGTATTTT
TRBJ2-5 | . | . | TRBV7-8 | CASSFLGFREPETQYF | TGTGCCAGCAGCTTTTTAGGTTTCCGAGAGCCAGAGACCCAGTACTTC
TRBJ2-1 | . | few | TRBV7-9 | CASSPLRRQWEGNEQFF | TGTGCCAGCAGCCCCCTGCGCCGACAGTGGGAAGGCAATGAGCAGTTCTTC
TRBJ2-6 | . | many | TRBV5-1 | CASSPYSGANVLTF | TGCGCCAGCAGCCCATACTCTGGGGCCAACGTCCTGACTTTC
TRBJ2-7 | . | few | TRBV18 | CASSAIKTVPPSYEQYF | TGTGCCAGCTCAGCTATTAAGACTGTCCCCCCCTCCTACGAGCAGTACTTC
TRBJ2-7 | . | few | TRBV4-3 | CASSQGRFSSYEQYF | TGCGCCAGCAGCCAAGGGAGGTTTAGCTCCTACGAGCAGTACTTC
TRBJ2-3 | TRBD2 | many | TRBV5-6 | CASSQGTSVPIGDTQYF | TGTGCCAGCAGCCAGGGAACTAGCGTTCCCATAGGGGATACGCAGTATTTT
TRBJ1-1 | . | . | TRBV25-1 | CASSTGSEAFF | TGTGCCAGCAGTACAGGGAGTGAAGCTTTCTTT
TRBJ2-1 | . | . | TRBV7-2 | CASQEVGYNEQFF | TGTGCCAGCCAGGAGGTCGGTTACAATGAGCAGTTCTTC
TRBJ2-7 | . | few | TRBV7-9 | CASSAGPGDEQYF | TGTGCCAGCAGCGCAGGGCCAGGGGACGAGCAGTACTTC
TRBJ1-5 | . | many | TRBV6-4 | CASSYRQHDQPQHF | TGTGCCAGCAGCTACCGACAGCATGATCAGCCCCAGCATTTT
TRBJ2-1 | . | many | TRBV25-1 | CASSGGFNEQFF | TGTGCCAGCAGTGGGGGATTCAATGAGCAGTTCTTC
TRBJ1-5 | . | few | TRBV10-2 | CASSEWGSNQPQHF | TGCGCCAGCAGTGAATGGGGTAGCAATCAGCCCCAGCATTTT
TRBJ2-7 | TRBD1 | many | TRBV28 | CASSLLDRAHEQYF | TGTGCCAGCAGTTTATTGGACAGGGCACACGAGCAGTACTTC
TRBJ2-5 | . | few | TRBV9 | CASSPSGALQKTQYF | TGTGCCAGCAGCCCCTCGGGGGCTCTCCAAAAGACCCAGTACTTC
TRBJ1-1 | TRBD1 | many | TRBV4-1 | CASSWWWARQGLNTEAFF | TGCGCCAGCAGCTGGTGGTGGGCAAGACAGGGGTTGAACACTGAAGCTTTCTTT
TRBJ2-5 | . | . | TRBV9 | CASSVGVADTQYF | TGTGCCAGCAGCGTAGGGGTAGCGGATACCCAGTACTTC
TRBJ2-2 | . | few | TRBV9 | CASEAYEGPNTGELFF | TGTGCCAGCGAAGCGTATGAGGGGCCGAACACCGGGGAGCTGTTTTTT
TRBJ2-7 | . | many | TRBV10-3 | CAVPGPTYEQYF | TGTGCCGTCCCCGGGCCCACCTACGAGCAGTACTTC
TRBJ2-3 | TRBD2 | many | TRBV12-3/TRBV12-4 | CASRTSGGATDTQYF | TGTGCCAGCAGGACTAGCGGGGGGGCCACAGATACGCAGTATTTT
TRBJ2-4 | . | many | TRBV7-8 | CASSHRDGKNIQYF | TGTGCCAGCAGCCATCGGGACGGCAAAAACATTCAGTACTTC
TRBJ2-7 | . | many | TRBV5-6 | CASSAGAASYEQYF | TGTGCCAGCAGCGCAGGAGCGGCCTCCTACGAGCAGTACTTC
TRBJ1-1 | . | few | TRBV7-2 | CASSPPPGPEAFF | TGTGCCAGCAGCCCCCCTCCCGGCCCTGAAGCTTTCTTT
TRBJ2-1 | TRBD2 | many | TRBV28 | CASSPSGRAGWANEQFF | TGTGCCAGCAGTCCGAGCGGGAGGGCCGGCTGGGCAAATGAGCAGTTCTTC
TRBJ2-1 | . | many | TRBV27 | CASSLAPLVPLNEQFF | TGTGCCAGCAGTTTAGCCCCCTTAGTACCCCTCAATGAGCAGTTCTTC
TRBJ1-1 | TRBD1 | many | TRBV12-3/TRBV12-4 | CASSPQGARGMNTEAFF | TGTGCCAGCAGTCCGCAGGGGGCGCGAGGAATGAACACTGAAGCTTTCTTT
TRBJ2-1 | TRBD2 | many | TRBV28 | CASSLTTSGGRNEQFF | TGTGCCAGCAGTTTAACCACTAGCGGGGGGCGAAATGAGCAGTTCTTC
TRBJ2-1 | TRBD2 | . | TRBV18 | CASSPLTSGGRNEQFF | TGTGCCAGCTCACCACTGACTAGCGGGGGCCGGAATGAGCAGTTCTTC